Listed below are T cell receptor beta chains from one sample, sequenced in a study of blood T cells in healthy people across ages. TCRdb processed the 5' RACE reads anew with MiXCR; each CDR3 protein has one entry. The sample consists of fewer than 800,000 distinct CDR3 sequences, 32% of them appearing once. The sequenced material came from blood. The receptor source for this set is a woman older than 75 in good health. The CDR3 runs from the conserved cysteine through the conserved F or W. A D gene is named only where the DNA matches it firmly. Not all rows give a size; the values are once, few, many and, for expanded clones, a class.

clone_size j_call v_call d_call cdr3_nt cdr3_aa
many TRBJ2-7 TRBV6-1 - TGTGCCAGCGGTTGGCAGGACGTCGAGCAGTACTTC CASGWQDVEQYF
- TRBJ1-4 TRBV7-9 - TGTGCCAGCAGCCCAACTCTGACTGGTGAAAAACTGTTTTTT CASSPTLTGEKLFF
once TRBJ1-5 TRBV2 - TGTGCCAGCAATGGAGATTTTAGCAGTCAGCCCCAGCATTTT CASNGDFSSQPQHF
- TRBJ1-3 TRBV6-1 - TGTGCCAGCAGTGTCGACAGTTTCTCTGGAAACACCATATATTTT CASSVDSFSGNTIYF
many TRBJ2-5 TRBV7-2 - TGTGCCAGCAGCCACCCCCGGAGAACCCAGTACTTC CASSHPRRTQYF
many TRBJ2-1 TRBV4-2 - TGTGCCAGCAGCCAAGGGTCGGTGGCTGGTGAGCAGTTCTTC CASSQGSVAGEQFF
few TRBJ1-5 TRBV6-1 - TGTGCCAGCAAAGGGGCCCAATATCAGCCCCAGCATTTT CASKGAQYQPQHF
- TRBJ1-2 TRBV6-1 - TGTGCCAGCAGTGGAGGCTCTGAAATCTCTAACTATGCCTTTGGCTACACCTTC CASSGGSEISNYAFGYTF
many TRBJ2-5 TRBV7-9 - TGTGCCAGCAGCTATAGCGAAGAGACCCAGTACTTC CASSYSEETQYF
- TRBJ1-1 TRBV7-9 TRBD1 TGTGCCAACAGCTTGAGGACAGGATTTAACACTGAAGCTTTCTTT CANSLRTGFNTEAFF
many TRBJ2-1 TRBV20-1 - TGCAGTGCTTCCGGGCCGCACTTTAACAATGAGCAGTTCTTC CSASGPHFNNEQFF
many TRBJ2-7 TRBV5-1 TRBD1 TGCGCCAGCAGCTTGGTGGGACAGAACTACGAGCAGTACTTC CASSLVGQNYEQYF
many TRBJ1-2 TRBV12-3/TRBV12-4 - TGTGCCAGCAGTTTAGAGAGGGCTTATGGCTACACCTTC CASSLERAYGYTF
many TRBJ2-7 TRBV9 - TGTGCCAGCAGCGTAGAGGGGCAATGGACCTACGAGCAGTACTTC CASSVEGQWTYEQYF
many TRBJ2-5 TRBV7-2 TRBD2 TGTGCCAGCAGCCTAGCGGGGGGGCCAGGAGAGACCCAGTACTTC CASSLAGGPGETQYF
- TRBJ1-2 TRBV5-1 - TGCGCCAGCAGCTTGGAATTAGGGGGTGACTATGGCTACACCTTC CASSLELGGDYGYTF
many TRBJ2-1 TRBV7-2 TRBD2 TGTGCCAGCAGCTTAGTTCCTAGCGGTTACGACAATGAGCAGTTCTTC CASSLVPSGYDNEQFF
- TRBJ1-1 TRBV6-1 - TGTGCCAGCAGTGAAGAACTACCATTCAACACTGAAGCTTTCTTT CASSEELPFNTEAFF
few TRBJ2-6 TRBV6-6 TRBD1 TGTGCCGGCAGTAACAGGGGGCTATCTGGGGCCAACGTCCTGACTTTC CAGSNRGLSGANVLTF
many TRBJ2-1 TRBV5-1 TRBD2 TGCGCCAGCAGCTTGGCGGCGGGGGGGCGAGATGAGCAGTTCTTC CASSLAAGGRDEQFF
- TRBJ1-5 TRBV28 TRBD1 TGTGCCAGCAGGGGGACAGGGGAGGGGAGCAATCAGCCCCAGCATTTT CASRGTGEGSNQPQHF
- TRBJ2-3 TRBV29-1 TRBD2 TGCAGCGTTGAAGGGACTAGCGCTACCACAGATACGCAGTATTTT CSVEGTSATTDTQYF
many TRBJ2-3 TRBV2 TRBD2 TGTGCCAGCAGTGAACCCCAACTAGCGGGGAGCACAGATACGCAGTATTTT CASSEPQLAGSTDTQYF
many TRBJ1-2 TRBV7-9 - TGTGCCAGCAGCTTAGTGGCGGGGGCCGACTATGGCTACACCTTC CASSLVAGADYGYTF
few TRBJ2-5 TRBV24-1 - TGTACCACCAGTAACCCGGGACGGGGGCAAGAGACCCAGTACTTC CTTSNPGRGQETQYF
many TRBJ1-1 TRBV6-6 TRBD1 TGTGCCAGCAGAGACACAGGGGTTAACACTGAAGCTTTCTTT CASRDTGVNTEAFF
many TRBJ2-4 TRBV20-1 TRBD1 TGCAGTGCTCGAACAGGGGTAGCCAAAAACATTCAGTACTTC CSARTGVAKNIQYF
- TRBJ1-2 TRBV10-3 TRBD1 TGTGCCATTAGTTCCTCCGGGACAGGGATGACTAACTATGGCTACACCTTC CAISSSGTGMTNYGYTF
- TRBJ2-1 TRBV7-2 TRBD2 TGTGCCAGCAGCCCTCAAGCGGGGGTGTCCTACAATGAGCAGTTCTTC CASSPQAGVSYNEQFF
- TRBJ2-3 TRBV20-1 TRBD2 TGCAGTGCTAGTCAGACTAGCGGGGGGCTGGGGACAGATACGCAGTATTTT CSASQTSGGLGTDTQYF
many TRBJ2-1 TRBV7-3 TRBD2 TGTGCCAGCAGCTTAGAAACTAGCGCCAATGAGCAGTTCTTC CASSLETSANEQFF
many TRBJ2-6 TRBV5-1 - TGCGCCAGCAGCCCCCGGGGGTCTGGGGCCAACGTCCTGACTTTC CASSPRGSGANVLTF
many TRBJ2-6 TRBV5-6 - TGTGCCAGCAGCAATAGGGGGGCCGGGGCCAACGTCCTGACTTTC CASSNRGAGANVLTF
many TRBJ2-3 TRBV29-1 - TGCAGCGTTGATCTAGAGGTGTCAGATACGCAGTATTTT CSVDLEVSDTQYF
many TRBJ2-3 TRBV18 - TGTGCCAGCTCACCGACCTTGACTAGTATCTCAGATACGCAGTATTTT CASSPTLTSISDTQYF
many TRBJ2-1 TRBV6-5 - TGTGCCAGCAGTCACAACCGGGACAATGAGCAGTTCTTC CASSHNRDNEQFF
many TRBJ2-2 TRBV7-3 TRBD2 TGTGCCAGCAGTGCGGGGGGTAACACCGGGGAGCTGTTTTTT CASSAGGNTGELFF
- TRBJ1-5 TRBV7-2 TRBD1 TGTGCCAGCAGCCCGTACTATTCCGGGACAGGGAATAGCCAGCCCCAGCATTTT CASSPYYSGTGNSQPQHF
many TRBJ2-1 TRBV5-6 - TGTGCCAGCAGCCCAAGCGCTTTGAACTTCAATGAGCAGTTCTTC CASSPSALNFNEQFF
many TRBJ2-1 TRBV5-5 - TGTGCCAGCAGCTTGGCCCCTGGCTACAATGAGCAGTTCTTC CASSLAPGYNEQFF
- TRBJ2-1 TRBV20-1 - TGCAGTGCTTTAGCGGCTTCCTACAATGAGCAGTTCTTC CSALAASYNEQFF
many TRBJ1-1 TRBV6-5 - TGTGCCAGCAGTCACAGAAGCCGGGCTGCTTTCTTT CASSHRSRAAFF
- TRBJ2-7 TRBV4-1 TRBD2 TGCGCCAGCAGCCTCAGGACTAGCGGGGCGTCGGGCGAGCAGTACTTC CASSLRTSGASGEQYF
- TRBJ2-7 TRBV7-2 - TGTGCCAGCAGCACAGTTTCAGGCGAGATGAGCGAGCAGTACTTC CASSTVSGEMSEQYF
many TRBJ2-7 TRBV7-3 - TGTGCCAGCAGCTTCCGCTGGGGGGACGAGCAGTACTTC CASSFRWGDEQYF
- TRBJ2-5 TRBV20-1 - TGCAGTGTAAGATGGGAGACCCAGTACTTC CSVRWETQYF
- TRBJ2-3 TRBV3-1 - TGCGCCAGCAGCCACCGGGTCGGAACAGATACGCAGTATTTT CASSHRVGTDTQYF